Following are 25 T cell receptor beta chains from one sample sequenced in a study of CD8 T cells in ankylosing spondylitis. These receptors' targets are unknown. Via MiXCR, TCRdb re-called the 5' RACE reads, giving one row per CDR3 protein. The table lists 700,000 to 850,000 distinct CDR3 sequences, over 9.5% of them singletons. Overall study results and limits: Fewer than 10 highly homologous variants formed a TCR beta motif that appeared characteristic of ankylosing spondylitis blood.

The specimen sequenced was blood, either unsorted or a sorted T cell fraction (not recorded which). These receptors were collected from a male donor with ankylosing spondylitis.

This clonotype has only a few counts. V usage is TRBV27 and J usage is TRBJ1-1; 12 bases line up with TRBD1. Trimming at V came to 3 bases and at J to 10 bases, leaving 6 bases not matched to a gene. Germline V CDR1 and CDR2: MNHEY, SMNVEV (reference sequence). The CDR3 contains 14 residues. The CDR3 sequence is CASSFPGTGGRAFF. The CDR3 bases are TGTGCCAGCAGTTTTCCCGGGACAGGGGGCAGAGCTTTCTTT.

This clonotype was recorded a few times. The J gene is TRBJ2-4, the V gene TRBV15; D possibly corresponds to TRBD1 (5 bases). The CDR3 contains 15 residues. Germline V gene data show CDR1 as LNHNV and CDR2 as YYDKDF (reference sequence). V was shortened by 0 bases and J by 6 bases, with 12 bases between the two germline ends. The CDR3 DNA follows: TGTGCCACCAGCAGAGAAGTCCAGGGCAGAAACATTCAGTACTTC. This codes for CATSREVQGRNIQYF.

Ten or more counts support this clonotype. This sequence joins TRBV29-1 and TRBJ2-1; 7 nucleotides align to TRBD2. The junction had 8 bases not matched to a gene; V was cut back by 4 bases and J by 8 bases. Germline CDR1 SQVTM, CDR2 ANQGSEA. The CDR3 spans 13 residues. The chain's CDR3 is CSVGLLAHDEQFF. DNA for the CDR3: TGCAGCGTTGGTCTACTAGCGCACGATGAGCAGTTCTTC.

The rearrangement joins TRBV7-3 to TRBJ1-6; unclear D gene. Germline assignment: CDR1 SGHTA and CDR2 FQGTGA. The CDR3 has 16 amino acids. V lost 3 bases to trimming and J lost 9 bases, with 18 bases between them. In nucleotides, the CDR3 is TGTGCCAGCAGCTTTGCCTCCCCCAGGCTAAGTTCACCCCTCCACTTT. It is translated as CASSFASPRLSSPLHF.

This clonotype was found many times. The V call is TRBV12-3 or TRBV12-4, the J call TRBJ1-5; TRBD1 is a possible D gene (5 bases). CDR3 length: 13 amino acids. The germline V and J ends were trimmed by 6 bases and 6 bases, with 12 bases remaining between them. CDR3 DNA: TGTGCCAGCAGCCGAGTCAGGGCTCAGCCCCAGCATTTT. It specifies CASSRVRAQPQHF.

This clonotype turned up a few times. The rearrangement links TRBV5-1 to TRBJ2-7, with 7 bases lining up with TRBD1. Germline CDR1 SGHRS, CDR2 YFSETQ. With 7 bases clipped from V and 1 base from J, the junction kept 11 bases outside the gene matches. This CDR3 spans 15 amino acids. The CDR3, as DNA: TGCGCCAGCGGCCGTGCGACAGGGAATTCCTACGAGCAGTACTTC. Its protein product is CASGRATGNSYEQYF.

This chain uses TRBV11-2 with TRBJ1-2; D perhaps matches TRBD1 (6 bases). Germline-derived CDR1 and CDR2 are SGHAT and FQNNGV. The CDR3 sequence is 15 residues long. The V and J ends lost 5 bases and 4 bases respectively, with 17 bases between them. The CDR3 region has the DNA TGTGCCAGCAGCCCAGATAGACAGGAAGGCTATGGCTACACCTTC. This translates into CASSPDRQEGYGYTF.

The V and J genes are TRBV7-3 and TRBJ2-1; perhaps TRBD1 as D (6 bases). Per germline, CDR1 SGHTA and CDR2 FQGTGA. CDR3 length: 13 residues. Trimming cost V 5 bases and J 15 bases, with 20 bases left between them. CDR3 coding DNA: TGTGCCAGCAGCCCCCCCCAAAGGGACACCTTGTTCTTC. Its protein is CASSPPQRDTLFF. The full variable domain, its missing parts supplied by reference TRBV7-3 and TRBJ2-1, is GAGVSQTPSNKVTEKGKYVELRCDPISGHTALYWYRQSLGQGPEFLIYFQGTGAADDSGLPNDRFFAVRPEGSVSTLKIQRTERGDSAVYLCASSPPQRDTLFFGPGTRLTVL.

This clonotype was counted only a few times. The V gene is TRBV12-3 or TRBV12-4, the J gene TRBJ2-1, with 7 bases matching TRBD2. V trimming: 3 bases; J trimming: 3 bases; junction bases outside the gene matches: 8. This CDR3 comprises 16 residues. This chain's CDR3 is CASSLVQAGDYNEQFF. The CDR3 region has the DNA TGTGCCAGCAGTTTGGTTCAGGCGGGAGACTACAATGAGCAGTTCTTC.

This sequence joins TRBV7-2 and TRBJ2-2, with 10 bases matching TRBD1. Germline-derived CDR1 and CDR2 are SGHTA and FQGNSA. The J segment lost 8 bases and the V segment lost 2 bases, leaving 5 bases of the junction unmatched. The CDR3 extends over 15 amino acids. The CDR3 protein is CASSLRDRGMGELFF. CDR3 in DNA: TGTGCCAGCAGCTTAAGGGACAGGGGAATGGGGGAGCTGTTTTTT.

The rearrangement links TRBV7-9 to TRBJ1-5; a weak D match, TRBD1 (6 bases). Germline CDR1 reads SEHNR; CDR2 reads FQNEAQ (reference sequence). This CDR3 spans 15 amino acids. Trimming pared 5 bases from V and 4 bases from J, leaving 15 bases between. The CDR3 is CASSPQGNRNQPQHF. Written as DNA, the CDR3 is TGTGCCAGCAGCCCCCAGGGGAACAGGAATCAGCCCCAGCATTTT.

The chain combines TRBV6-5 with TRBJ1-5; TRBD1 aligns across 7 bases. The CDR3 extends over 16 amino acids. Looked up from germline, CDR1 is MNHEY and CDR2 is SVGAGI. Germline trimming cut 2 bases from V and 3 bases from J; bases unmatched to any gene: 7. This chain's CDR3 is CASSYLPGQINQPQHF. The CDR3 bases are TGTGCCAGCAGTTACCTACCGGGACAGATCAATCAGCCCCAGCATTTT.

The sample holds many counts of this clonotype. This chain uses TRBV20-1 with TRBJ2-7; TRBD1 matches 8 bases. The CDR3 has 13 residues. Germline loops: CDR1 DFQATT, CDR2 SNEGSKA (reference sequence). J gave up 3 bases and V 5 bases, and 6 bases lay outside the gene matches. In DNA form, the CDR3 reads TGCAGTGCTGCCGGGACAGGATTCTACGAGCAGTACTTC. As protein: CSAAGTGFYEQYF.

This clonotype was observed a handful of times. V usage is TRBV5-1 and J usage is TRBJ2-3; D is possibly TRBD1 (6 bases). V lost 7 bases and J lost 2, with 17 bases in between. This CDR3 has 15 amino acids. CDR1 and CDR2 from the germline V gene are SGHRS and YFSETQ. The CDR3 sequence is CASRLRDTTTDTQYF. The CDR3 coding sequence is TGCGCCAGCCGACTTCGGGACACAACCACAGATACGCAGTATTTT.

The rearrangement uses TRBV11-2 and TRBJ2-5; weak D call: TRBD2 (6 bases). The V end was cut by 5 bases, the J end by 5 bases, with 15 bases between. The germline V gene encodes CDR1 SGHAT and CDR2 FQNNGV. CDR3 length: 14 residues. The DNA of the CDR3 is TGTGCCAGCAGCCCAGGACTGCTAGCGGAGACCCAGTACTTC. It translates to CASSPGLLAETQYF.

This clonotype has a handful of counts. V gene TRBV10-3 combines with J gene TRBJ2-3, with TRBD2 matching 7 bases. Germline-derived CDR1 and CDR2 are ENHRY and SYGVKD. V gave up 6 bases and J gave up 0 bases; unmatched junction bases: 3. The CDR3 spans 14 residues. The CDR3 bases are TGTGCCATCAGAAGCGGGGCCAGCACAGATACGCAGTATTTT. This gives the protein CAIRSGASTDTQYF.

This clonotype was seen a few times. CDR3 sequence (DNA): TGTGCCAGCAGCTTCGCCAGGGTAGTGACCCAGTACTTC. Protein: CASSFARVVTQYF. The chain recombines TRBV7-2 with TRBJ2-5; D might be TRBD1 (5 bases). The CDR3 totals 13 residues. Trimming took off 3 bases at V and 7 bases at J, with 12 bases between the two ends. The germline CDR1 and CDR2 sequences are SGHTA and FQGNSA.

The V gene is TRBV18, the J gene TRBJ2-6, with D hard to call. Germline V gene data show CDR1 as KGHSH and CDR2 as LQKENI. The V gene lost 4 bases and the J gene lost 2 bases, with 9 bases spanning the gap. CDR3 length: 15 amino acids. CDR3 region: CASSLGQAGANVLTF. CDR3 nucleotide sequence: TGTGCCAGCTCACTAGGGCAGGCTGGGGCCAACGTCCTGACTTTC.

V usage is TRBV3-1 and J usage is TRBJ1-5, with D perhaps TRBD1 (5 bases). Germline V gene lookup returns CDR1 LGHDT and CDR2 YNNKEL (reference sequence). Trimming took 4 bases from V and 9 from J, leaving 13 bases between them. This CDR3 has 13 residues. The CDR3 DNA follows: TGTGCCAGCAGCCCAGCCAGGGATTTGCCCCAGCATTTT. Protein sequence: CASSPARDLPQHF.

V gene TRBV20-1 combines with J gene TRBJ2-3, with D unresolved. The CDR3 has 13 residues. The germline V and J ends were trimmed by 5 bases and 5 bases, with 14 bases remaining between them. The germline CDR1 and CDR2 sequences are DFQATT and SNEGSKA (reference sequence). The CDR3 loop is CSASVPGGDTQYF. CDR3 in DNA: TGCAGTGCTTCGGTCCCGGGTGGAGATACGCAGTATTTT.

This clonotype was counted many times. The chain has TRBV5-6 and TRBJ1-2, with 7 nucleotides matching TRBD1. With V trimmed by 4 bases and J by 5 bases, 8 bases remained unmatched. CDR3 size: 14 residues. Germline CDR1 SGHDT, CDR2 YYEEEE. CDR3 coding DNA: TGTGCCAGCAGCAAAGCCGACAGGGTATATGGCTACACCTTC. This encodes CASSKADRVYGYTF.

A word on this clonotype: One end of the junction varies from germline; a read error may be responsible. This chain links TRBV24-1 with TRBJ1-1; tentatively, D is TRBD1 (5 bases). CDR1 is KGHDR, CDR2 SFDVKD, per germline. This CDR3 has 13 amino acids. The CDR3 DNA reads TGTGCCACCCGGGGCATAGGGGCGGGTGAAGCTTTGTTT. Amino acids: CATRGIGAGEALF.

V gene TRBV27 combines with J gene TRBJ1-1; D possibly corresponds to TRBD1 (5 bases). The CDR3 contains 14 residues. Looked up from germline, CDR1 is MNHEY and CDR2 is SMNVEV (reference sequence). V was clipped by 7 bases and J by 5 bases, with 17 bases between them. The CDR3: CASTDTSGDTEAFF. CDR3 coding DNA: TGTGCCAGCACCGACACCTCGGGGGATACTGAAGCTTTCTTT.

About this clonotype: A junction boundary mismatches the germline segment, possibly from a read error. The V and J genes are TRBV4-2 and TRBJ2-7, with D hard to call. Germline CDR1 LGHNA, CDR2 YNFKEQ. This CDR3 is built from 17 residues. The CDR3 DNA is TGTGCCATCAGCCCGGGCTTCCTTGGCCAGGATGCCTACGAGCAGTACTTC. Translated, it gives CAISPGFLGQDAYEQYF.

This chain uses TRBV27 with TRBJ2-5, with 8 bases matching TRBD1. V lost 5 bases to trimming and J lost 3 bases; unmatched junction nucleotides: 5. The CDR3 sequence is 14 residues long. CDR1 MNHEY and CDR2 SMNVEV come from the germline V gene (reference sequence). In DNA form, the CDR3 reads TGTGCCAGCAGTCTACAGGGGGTGGAAGAGACCCAGTACTTC. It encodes CASSLQGVEETQYF.